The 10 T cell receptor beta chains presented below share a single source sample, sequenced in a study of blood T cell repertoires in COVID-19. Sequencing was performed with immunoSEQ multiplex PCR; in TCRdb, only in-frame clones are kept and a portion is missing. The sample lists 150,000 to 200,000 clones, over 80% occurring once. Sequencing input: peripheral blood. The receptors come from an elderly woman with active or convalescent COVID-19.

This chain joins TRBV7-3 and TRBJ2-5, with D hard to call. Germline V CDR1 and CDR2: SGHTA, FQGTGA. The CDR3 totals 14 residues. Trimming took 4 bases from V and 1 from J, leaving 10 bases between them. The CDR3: CASSSYSVQETQYF. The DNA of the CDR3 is TGTGCCAGCAGCTCCTACTCGGTCCAAGAGACCCAGTACTTC. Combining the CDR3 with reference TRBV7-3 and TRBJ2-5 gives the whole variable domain GAGVSQTPSNKVTEKGKYVELRCDPISGHTALYWYRQSLGQGPEFLIYFQGTGAADDSGLPNDRFFAVRPEGSVSTLKIQRTERGDSAVYLCASSSYSVQETQYFGPGTRLLVL.

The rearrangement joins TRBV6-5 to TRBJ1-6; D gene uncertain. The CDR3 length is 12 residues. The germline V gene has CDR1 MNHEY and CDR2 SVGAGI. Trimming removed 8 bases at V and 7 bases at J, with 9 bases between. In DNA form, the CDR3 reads TGTGCCAGCTTGGCGGGGAATTCACCCCTCCACTTT. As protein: CASLAGNSPLHF.

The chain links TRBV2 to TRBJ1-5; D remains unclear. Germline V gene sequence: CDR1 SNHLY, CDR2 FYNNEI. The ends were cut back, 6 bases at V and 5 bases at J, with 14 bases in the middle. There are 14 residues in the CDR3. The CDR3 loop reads CASRPDLVYQPQHF. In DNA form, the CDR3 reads TGTGCCAGCAGGCCCGACTTAGTTTATCAGCCCCAGCATTTT.

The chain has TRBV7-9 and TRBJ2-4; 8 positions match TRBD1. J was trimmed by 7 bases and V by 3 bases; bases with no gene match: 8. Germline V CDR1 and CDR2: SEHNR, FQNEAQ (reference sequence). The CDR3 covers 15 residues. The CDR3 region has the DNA TGTGCCAGCAGCTTCGACCAGGGGGCGACGAACATTCAGTACTTC. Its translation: CASSFDQGATNIQYF.

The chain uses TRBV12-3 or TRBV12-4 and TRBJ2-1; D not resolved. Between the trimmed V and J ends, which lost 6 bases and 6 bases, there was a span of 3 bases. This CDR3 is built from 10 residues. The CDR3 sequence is CASSGNEQFF. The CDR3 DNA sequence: TGTGCCAGCAGCGGCAATGAGCAGTTCTTC.

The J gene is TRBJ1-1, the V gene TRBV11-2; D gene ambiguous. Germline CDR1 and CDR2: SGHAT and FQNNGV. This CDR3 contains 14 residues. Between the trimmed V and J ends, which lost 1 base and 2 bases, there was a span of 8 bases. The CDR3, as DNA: TGTGCCAGCAGCTTAGTTTTGGCTAACACTGAAGCTTTCTTT. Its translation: CASSLVLANTEAFF.

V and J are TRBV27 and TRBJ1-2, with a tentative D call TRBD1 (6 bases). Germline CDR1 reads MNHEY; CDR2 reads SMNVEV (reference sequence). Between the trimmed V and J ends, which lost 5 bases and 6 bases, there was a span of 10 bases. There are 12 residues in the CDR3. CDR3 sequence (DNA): TGTGCCAGCAGTGAACAGGGAAATGGCTACACCTTC. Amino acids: CASSEQGNGYTF.

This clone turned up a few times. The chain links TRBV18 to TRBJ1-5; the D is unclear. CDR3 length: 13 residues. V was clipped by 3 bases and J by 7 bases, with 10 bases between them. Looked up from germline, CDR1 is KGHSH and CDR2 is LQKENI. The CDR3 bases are TGTGCCAGCTCACCCGCCCCGAGGCAGCCCCAGCATTTT. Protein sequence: CASSPAPRQPQHF.

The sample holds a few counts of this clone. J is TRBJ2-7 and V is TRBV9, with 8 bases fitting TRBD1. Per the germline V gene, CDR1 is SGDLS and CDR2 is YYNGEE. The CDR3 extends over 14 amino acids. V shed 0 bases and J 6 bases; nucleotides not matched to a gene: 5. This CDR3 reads CASSVEQGAREQYF. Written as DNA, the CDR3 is TGTGCCAGCAGCGTAGAGCAGGGGGCGCGCGAGCAGTACTTC. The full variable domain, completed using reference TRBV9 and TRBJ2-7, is DSGVTQTPKHLITATGQRVTLRCSPRSGDLSVYWYQQSLDQGLQFLIQYYNGEERAKGNILERFSAQQFPDLHSELNLSSLELGDSALYFCASSVEQGAREQYFGPGTRLTVT.

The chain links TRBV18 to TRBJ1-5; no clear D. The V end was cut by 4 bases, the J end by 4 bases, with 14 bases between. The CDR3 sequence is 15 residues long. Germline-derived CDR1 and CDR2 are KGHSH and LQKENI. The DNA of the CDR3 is TGTGCCAGCTCACGGTCGCAACAGTTTAATCAGCCCCAGCATTTT. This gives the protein CASSRSQQFNQPQHF.